This T cell receptor (beta chain) comes out of a study of blood T cell repertoires in COVID-19. Study details: From the United States, Italy and Spain came samples of acute and convalescent COVID-19. Sample material is recorded as cDNA or gDNA derived from T cells, B-cell-depleted T cells, or PBMCs.

This CDR3 spans 14 amino acids. Germline CDR1 reads SNHLY; CDR2 reads FYNNEI. With 8 bases removed from V and 0 bases from J, the gap between germline ends came to 10 bases. Source study methods: Reference gene primers were amplified, and this amplification served to estimate nucleated cell counts. Assay used: immunoSEQ multiplex PCR; TCRdb lists only in-frame clones, some missing. From that table come the V and J calls and clone size; the DNA was used to work out D and trimming. The sample contains about 18,000 clones, roughly 86% of which appear only once. This clonotype was obtained from a human donor in a cohort sampled during active COVID-19. The donor label of this sample is uncertain. The J gene is TRBJ1-4, the V gene TRBV2; no clear D gene. Sequenced: peripheral blood. The CDR3 spells CASARGSTNEKLFF. DNA for the CDR3: TGTGCCAGCGCCCGCGGCTCAACTAATGAAAAACTGTTTTTT. Full variable domain (rest looked up from reference TRBV2 and TRBJ1-4): EPEVTQTPSHQVTQMGQEVILRCVPISNHLYFYWYRQILGQKVEFLVSFYNNEISEKSEIFDDQFSVERPDGSNFTLKIRSTKLEDSAMYFCASARGSTNEKLFFGSGTQLSVL.